This T cell receptor (beta chain) is drawn from a study of low-dose radiotherapy and immunotherapy resistance in tumors. Study-level background: The study delivered 0.5 Gy per fraction every 2 weeks to Cohort 1, totaling 6.5 Gy.

This clonotype occurred many times. Noted time point: after trial treatment. The treatment was: LDRT plus nivolumab, ipilimumab, low-dose cyclophosphamide and aspirin (RACIN trial). The CDR3 has 14 residues. Germline lookup yields CDR1 SEHNR and CDR2 FQNEAQ (reference sequence). V lost 3 bases to trimming and J lost 2 bases, with 11 bases between them. With TRAV- and TRBV-specific primers, first-strand cDNA was made, covering the alpha and beta chains. The authors ran about 18 PCR cycles to amplify TCRs with a constant-region primer and V-primer adapter. TCRdb called the reads again in MiXCR, with one record for every CDR3 protein. The data contain around 80,000 distinct CDR3 sequences, about a sixth of them singletons.

This TCR derives from a male donor with prostate cancer. The V and J genes are TRBV7-9 and TRBJ2-7; possible D gene TRBD2, 5 bases. The sequenced sample was PBMCs, obtained after low-dose radiotherapy plus immunotherapy. The CDR3 region is CASSLDGGTYEQYF. The CDR3 bases are TGTGCCAGCAGCTTGGACGGAGGAACCTACGAGCAGTACTTC.